This is a list of T cell receptor beta chains from one sample in a study of a mutant IDH1 vaccine in newly diagnosed glioma. Their cognate antigens are unknown. The assay was immunoSEQ multiplex PCR, and TCRdb's table has in-frame clones only and misses some. The repertoire holds 55,000 or so clones, with 75% to 90% as singletons. This sample comprised PBMCs, obtained from a glioma patient whose treatment included an IDH1 peptide vaccine. The receptors derive from a man aged 35 to 55 with glioma. Both conserved end residues are part of each CDR3. The D gene is left open where the match is weak. The size entry is marked missing in some rows and otherwise reads once, few, many or a size class.

NA	TRBV10-3	TRBJ1-1	NA	CAIREGMNTEAFF	TGTGCCATCAGGGAGGGGATGAACACTGAAGCTTTCTTT
NA	TRBV7-6	TRBJ1-3	once	CASSTNSGNTIYF	TGTGCCAGCAGCACGAACTCTGGAAACACCATATATTTT
NA	TRBV7-9	TRBJ2-7	few	CASSSDGYEQYF	TGTGCCAGCAGCTCCGATGGCTACGAGCAGTACTTC
NA	TRBV7-6	TRBJ2-1	NA	CASSLVGEQFF	TGTGCCAGCAGCTTAGTGGGGGAGCAGTTCTTC
TRBD1	TRBV7-2	TRBJ1-5	NA	CASNVEGQGNQPQHF	TGTGCCAGCAACGTGGAGGGACAGGGGAATCAGCCCCAGCATTTT
NA	TRBV6-5	TRBJ1-2	NA	CASSGRDQEKNGYTF	TGTGCCAGCAGTGGCAGGGATCAGGAAAAGAATGGCTACACCTTC
NA	TRBV14	TRBJ1-2	NA	CASNRGRGRPGGYTF	TGTGCCAGCAATCGCGGCCGGGGACGCCCTGGGGGCTACACCTTC
NA	TRBV9	TRBJ1-3	once	CASSVDPGASGNTIYF	TGTGCCAGCAGCGTAGACCCGGGGGCCTCTGGAAACACCATATATTTT
NA	TRBV18	TRBJ1-1	NA	CASSPGGAGNTEAFF	TGTGCCAGCTCACCCGGGGGCGCGGGGAACACTGAAGCTTTCTTT
NA	TRBV18	TRBJ2-3	NA	CASSPGYLTSTDTQYF	TGTGCCAGCTCACCAGGTTACCTAACGAGCACAGATACGCAGTATTTT
TRBD1	TRBV2	TRBJ2-5	NA	CASSLMQGDETQYF	TGTGCCAGCAGTCTAATGCAGGGGGACGAGACCCAGTACTTC
TRBD1	TRBV7-6	TRBJ2-3	NA	CASSPDGTGSTDTQYF	TGTGCCAGCAGCCCTGATGGGACAGGGAGCACAGATACGCAGTATTTT
NA	TRBV7-8	TRBJ1-3	NA	CASSPWTAGNTIYF	TGTGCCAGCAGCCCTTGGACAGCTGGAAACACCATATATTTT
NA	TRBV2	TRBJ1-2	NA	CASSEARTRYGYTF	TGTGCCAGCAGTGAAGCGCGGACGAGATATGGCTACACCTTC
NA	TRBV5-1	TRBJ2-3	NA	CASSPPDHTDTQYF	TGCGCCAGCAGCCCGCCCGACCACACAGATACGCAGTATTTT
NA	TRBV6-1	TRBJ2-6	NA	CASSERHSGANVLTF	TGTGCCAGCAGTGAACGGCACTCTGGGGCCAACGTCCTGACTTTC
NA	TRBV9	TRBJ1-5	NA	CASSVAPGGQPQHF	TGTGCCAGCAGCGTAGCTCCGGGGGGACAGCCCCAGCATTTT
NA	TRBV5-6	TRBJ1-2	once	CASSLDPRGRVKRGYTF	TGTGCCAGCAGCCTGGACCCCCGGGGCAGGGTAAAGAGAGGCTACACCTTC
NA	TRBV29-1	TRBJ1-2	NA	CSVEGYGYTF	TGCAGCGTTGAAGGGTACGGCTACACCTTC
NA	TRBV18	TRBJ1-1	NA	CASSQVGGNTEAFF	TGTGCCAGCTCACAGGTTGGCGGGAACACTGAAGCTTTCTTT
NA	TRBV5-1	TRBJ2-7	NA	CASSQTRAYEQYF	TGCGCCAGCAGCCAGACTCGAGCCTACGAGCAGTACTTC
NA	TRBV6-6	TRBJ1-2	NA	CASSLQGDYGYTF	TGTGCCAGCAGCCTACAGGGAGACTATGGCTACACCTTC
NA	TRBV6-5	TRBJ2-1	NA	CASSYSFDATNEQFF	TGTGCCAGCAGTTACTCCTTCGACGCGACTAATGAGCAGTTCTTC
NA	TRBV7-2	TRBJ1-2	NA	CASRLYSGIDPDTF	TGTGCCAGCAGGCTATACTCGGGGATCGACCCCGACACCTTC
NA	TRBV5-1	TRBJ2-7	NA	CASSLYADAYEQYF	TGCGCCAGCAGCTTGTACGCTGATGCCTACGAGCAGTACTTC
TRBD1	TRBV29-1	TRBJ1-2	NA	CSVGDRNYGYTF	TGCAGCGTGGGGGACAGGAACTATGGCTACACCTTC
TRBD1	TRBV5-4	TRBJ1-1	NA	CASSLVTGVNTEAFF	TGTGCCAGCAGCTTGGTTACAGGGGTGAACACTGAAGCTTTCTTT
NA	TRBV5-1	TRBJ2-7	NA	CASSLEGVSYEQYF	TGCGCCAGCAGCTTGGAAGGGGTCTCCTACGAGCAGTACTTC
TRBD1	TRBV4-1	TRBJ1-5	NA	CASSQRSTGGNQPQHF	TGCGCCAGCAGCCAACGTTCGACAGGGGGGAATCAGCCCCAGCATTTT
NA	TRBV4-1	TRBJ1-1	few	CASSQDHRNTEAFF	TGCGCCAGCAGCCAAGACCACAGGAACACTGAAGCTTTCTTT
NA	TRBV7-2	TRBJ1-6	NA	CASSAWGSPLHF	TGTGCCAGCAGCGCCTGGGGGTCACCCCTCCACTTT
NA	TRBV5-6	TRBJ1-6	NA	CASSLAPGPNSPLHF	TGTGCCAGCAGCTTGGCTCCGGGGCCAAATTCACCCCTCCACTTT
NA	TRBV14	TRBJ1-1	NA	CASRKGGTNTEAFF	TGTGCCAGCAGAAAAGGGGGGACGAACACTGAAGCTTTCTTT
TRBD2	TRBV5-1	TRBJ2-3	once	CASSLGTTRTDTQYF	TGCGCCAGCAGCCTTGGGACTACCCGCACAGATACGCAGTATTTT
NA	TRBV2	TRBJ1-5	NA	CASSDRGAQPQHF	TGTGCCAGCAGTGACAGGGGCGCTCAGCCCCAGCATTTT
NA	TRBV20-1	TRBJ2-5	NA	CSALKWETQYF	TGCAGTGCCCTTAAATGGGAGACCCAGTACTTC
TRBD1	TRBV25-1	TRBJ1-4	once	CASSRTGGAEKLFF	TGTGCCAGCAGTCGGACAGGGGGAGCTGAAAAACTGTTTTTT
TRBD2	TRBV25-1	TRBJ2-3	NA	CASSTRTSVTDTQYF	TGTGCCAGCAGTACCCGGACTAGCGTCACAGATACGCAGTATTTT
NA	TRBV5-4	TRBJ2-1	NA	CASSFSWGSYNEQFF	TGTGCCAGCAGCTTTTCTTGGGGCTCCTACAATGAGCAGTTCTTC
NA	TRBV25-1	TRBJ1-3	NA	CASSEYWVFGGNTIYF	TGTGCCAGCAGTGAATATTGGGTATTTGGGGGAAACACCATATATTTT
TRBD1	TRBV25-1	TRBJ1-2	NA	CASTGQGPDGYTF	TGTGCCAGCACCGGACAGGGGCCGGATGGCTACACCTTC
NA	TRBV6-5	TRBJ1-4	NA	CASSPNPGTNEKLFF	TGTGCCAGCAGCCCCAACCCAGGAACTAATGAAAAACTGTTTTTT
TRBD2	TRBV13	TRBJ2-5	NA	CASSFSTSGGETQYF	TGTGCCAGCAGCTTCTCAACTAGCGGGGGAGAGACCCAGTACTTC
NA	TRBV7-6	TRBJ2-1	NA	CASSLSGAYNEQFF	TGTGCCAGCAGCTTATCCGGGGCCTACAATGAGCAGTTCTTC
TRBD1	TRBV7-2	TRBJ1-6	NA	CASSFQGQNSPLHF	TGTGCCAGCAGCTTTCAGGGACAGAATTCACCCCTCCACTTT
TRBD1	TRBV18	TRBJ2-2	NA	CASSPRQGRGELFF	TGTGCCAGCTCACCGCGACAGGGCCGAGGGGAGCTGTTTTTT
NA	TRBV10-2	TRBJ2-7	NA	CASRGADLYEQYF	TGCGCCAGCAGGGGGGCGGATCTGTACGAGCAGTACTTC
NA	TRBV21-1	TRBJ1-1	NA	CASRSLRANTQLNTEAFF	TGTGCCAGCAGGTCTCTCCGGGCGAATACACAATTGAACACTGAAGCTTTCTTT
TRBD1	TRBV19	TRBJ1-6	few	CASSTGQPNSPLHF	TGTGCCAGTAGTACGGGACAGCCAAATTCACCCCTCCACTTT
NA	TRBV7-9	TRBJ1-5	NA	CASSLGGYSNQPQHF	TGTGCCAGCAGCTTAGGGGGGTATAGCAATCAGCCCCAGCATTTT
TRBD1	TRBV4-2	TRBJ1-1	few	CASSPEKGRGPTAEAFF	TGTGCCAGCAGCCCAGAAAAGGGGAGGGGGCCAACTGCTGAAGCTTTCTTT
NA	TRBV19	TRBJ2-5	NA	CASSGQTVETQYF	TGTGCCAGCTCGGGTCAGACTGTAGAGACCCAGTACTTC
NA	TRBV12-5	TRBJ1-1	NA	CASGLVRGTEAFF	TGTGCTAGTGGTTTGGTACGGGGGACAGAAGCTTTCTTT